One sample yielded the 8 T cell receptor beta chains listed below, sequenced in a study of blood T cell repertoires in COVID-19. Libraries were prepared by immunoSEQ multiplex PCR; TCRdb keeps only in-frame clonotypes and omits some of them. The sample has 250,000 to 300,000 clones; roughly 86% are singletons. The material sequenced was PBMCs or T cells enriched from blood (not recorded which). The receptors were gathered from a woman in her sixties or seventies who had recovered from COVID-19.

CDR3 protein: CASRRASSYNSPLHF. The CDR3 DNA follows: TGTGCCAGCAGGAGGGCGAGCTCCTATAATTCACCCCTCCACTTT. The chain is built from TRBV2 and TRBJ1-6, with unresolved D. Germline assignment: CDR1 SNHLY and CDR2 FYNNEI. The germline V and J ends were trimmed by 6 bases and 0 bases, with 9 bases remaining between them. The CDR3 runs 15 residues.

The rearrangement links TRBV27 to TRBJ1-1, with TRBD1 identical over 8 bases. The CDR3 is made up of 16 amino acids. Germline loops: CDR1 MNHEY, CDR2 SMNVEV (reference sequence). J gave up 5 bases and V 5 bases, and 13 bases lay outside the gene matches. The CDR3 sequence is CASSTLPPQGATEAFF. DNA for the CDR3: TGTGCCAGCAGTACCCTTCCCCCCCAGGGGGCGACTGAAGCTTTCTTT.

The V gene is TRBV9, the J gene TRBJ2-3; D gene uncertain. From germline, CDR1 is SGDLS and CDR2 YYNGEE. CDR3 length: 13 amino acids. Deletions cut 3 bases from V and 5 bases from J, with 10 bases between. This CDR3 reads CASSEESQDTQYF. Here the CDR3 DNA reads TGTGCCAGCAGCGAGGAGAGCCAAGATACGCAGTATTTT.

The gene calls are TRBV9 and TRBJ2-3, with D perhaps TRBD1 (5 bases). V was clipped by 1 base and J by 3 bases, with 9 bases between them. Germline V lookup: CDR1 SGDLS, CDR2 YYNGEE. The CDR3 spans 14 residues. CDR3 in amino acids: CASSVQGSTDTQYF. CDR3 bases: TGTGCCAGCAGCGTACAGGGCAGTACAGATACGCAGTATTTT.

The CDR3 region has the DNA TGCGCCAGCAGCCCTCCTATATTAGCGGGAGCCCGGGAGCAGTTCTTC. Amino acids: CASSPPILAGAREQFF. The V gene is TRBV5-1, the J gene TRBJ2-1; 9 nucleotides agree with TRBD2. Germline V gene data show CDR1 as SGHRS and CDR2 as YFSETQ. Trimming took 4 bases from V and 10 from J; bases not matched to a gene: 15. This CDR3 has 16 residues.

The chain recombines TRBV2 with TRBJ2-1, with a tentative D call TRBD1 (5 bases). V was cut by 1 base and J by 2 bases, with 9 bases left in between. The CDR3 runs 15 residues. Per germline, CDR1 SNHLY and CDR2 FYNNEI. The DNA of the CDR3 is TGTGCCAGCAGTGAAGAGGGGCCCACCTACAATGAGCAGTTCTTC. Residues: CASSEEGPTYNEQFF. The full variable domain, rest sourced from reference TRBV2 and TRBJ2-1, is EPEVTQTPSHQVTQMGQEVILRCVPISNHLYFYWYRQILGQKVEFLVSFYNNEISEKSEIFDDQFSVERPDGSNFTLKIRSTKLEDSAMYFCASSEEGPTYNEQFFGPGTRLTVL.

The CDR3 sequence is CASSSQGFSPLHF. CDR3 in DNA: TGTGCCAGCAGTTCACAGGGATTTTCACCCCTCCACTTT. The rearrangement joins TRBV27 to TRBJ1-6; maybe TRBD1 (6 bases). Germline CDR1 reads MNHEY; CDR2 reads SMNVEV (reference sequence). The length of the CDR3 is 13 residues. Trimming cost V 4 bases and J 9 bases, with 10 bases left between them.

The J gene is TRBJ2-1, the V gene TRBV24-1, with 14 bases lining up with TRBD2. From germline, CDR1 is KGHDR and CDR2 SFDVKD. The CDR3 is 16 amino acids. Losses at the gene ends were 4 bases for V and 8 bases for J; bases not matched to a gene: 6. The CDR3, as DNA: TGTGCCACCAGTGAGCTGGGACTAGCGGGAGTCTATGAGCAGTTCTTC. This encodes CATSELGLAGVYEQFF.